This entry lists 21 T cell receptor beta chains sequenced from one sample in a study of blood T cell repertoires in COVID-19. Profiled with immunoSEQ multiplex PCR; TCRdb holds only in-frame clones, not every one. In the table there are 100,000 to 150,000 clones, around 81% of which are singletons. Sequencing was carried out using peripheral blood. The receptor source for this set is a woman between 45 and 65 years old with acute or convalescent COVID-19.

The chain links TRBV28 to TRBJ2-7; TRBD1 is a possible D gene (6 bases). The CDR3 is 15 residues long. Trimming removed 3 bases at V and 3 bases at J, with 15 bases between. Germline CDR1 is MDHEN and CDR2 is SYDVKM. DNA for the CDR3: TGTGCCAGCAGTTTTCATGGGAAAGGGGGCTACGAGCAGTACTTC. It is translated as CASSFHGKGGYEQYF.

The chain couples TRBV5-4 to TRBJ2-5; TRBD1 matches at 7 bases. Germline V gene sequence: CDR1 SGHNT, CDR2 YYREEE (reference sequence). The CDR3 sequence is 14 residues long. Trimming at V came to 3 bases and at J to 3 bases, leaving 5 bases not matched to a gene. The CDR3 region has the DNA TGTGCCAGCAGCTCTTCAGGGGGAGAAGAGACCCAGTACTTC. Protein product: CASSSSGGEETQYF.

This clone has only a few counts. The chain has TRBV2 and TRBJ2-3, with D perhaps TRBD1 (6 bases). Germline CDR1 is SNHLY and CDR2 is FYNNEI. V lost 7 bases, J lost 8 bases, and 19 bases lay in between. The CDR3 has 14 amino acids. CDR3 bases: TGTGCCAGCAACTTAGGGGTACAGGGTCCTACGCAGTATTTT. Its translation: CASNLGVQGPTQYF.

About this clone: Different DNA sequences within this sample yield the same CDR3. The V and J genes are TRBV5-1 and TRBJ2-3; 11 bases match TRBD2. The CDR3 runs to 15 residues. Germline V gene lookup returns CDR1 SGHRS and CDR2 YFSETQ. J lost 1 base, V lost 4 bases, and 2 bases had no gene match. The CDR3 DNA reads as TGCGCCAGCAGCCTACTAGCGGGGGGCACAGATACGCAGTATTTT. Protein product: CASSLLAGGTDTQYF.

This chain joins TRBV7-6 and TRBJ2-7; 8 bases map to TRBD1. The CDR3 has 15 residues. Looked up from germline, CDR1 is SGHVS and CDR2 is FNYEAQ. V shed 6 bases, J shed 3 bases, and the junction held 10 bases outside the gene matches. This chain's CDR3 is CASSPTGQGYYEQYF. CDR3 nucleotide sequence: TGTGCCAGCAGTCCTACCGGACAGGGCTACTACGAGCAGTACTTC.

The genes are TRBV28 and TRBJ2-3; D is perhaps TRBD2 (7 bases). Germline V gene sequence: CDR1 MDHEN, CDR2 SYDVKM. The CDR3 spans 17 residues. Trimming shortened V by 5 bases and J by 3 bases, and 21 bases separated the two germline ends. CDR3 in DNA: TGTGCCAGCAGTAGGGGGGGAAAGGGGATTTTAACAGATACGCAGTATTTT. Translation gives CASSRGGKGILTDTQYF.

This chain links TRBV4-2 with TRBJ1-2; D may be TRBD1 (5 bases). The ends were cut back, 4 bases at V and 1 base at J, with 16 bases in the middle. CDR1 is LGHNA and CDR2 is YNFKEQ in the germline V gene. This CDR3 is built from 16 residues. CDR3 DNA: TGTGCCAGCAGCCGCTACTCGACAGACGTTAACTATGGCTACACCTTC. It specifies CASSRYSTDVNYGYTF.

The chain has TRBV30 and TRBJ2-2; D not resolved. CDR1 is GTSNPN, CDR2 SVGIG, per germline (reference sequence). Deletions cut 0 bases from V and 7 bases from J, with 9 bases between. The CDR3 loop spans 13 amino acids. CDR3 residues: CAWSVSGHGELFF. CDR3 nucleotides: TGTGCCTGGAGTGTTTCTGGCCACGGGGAGCTGTTTTTT.

This CDR3 reads CASSEAQETQYF. The CDR3 coding sequence is TGTGCCAGCAGTGAAGCGCAGGAGACCCAGTACTTC. This sequence joins TRBV2 and TRBJ2-5, with D hard to call. The germline CDR1 and CDR2 sequences are SNHLY and FYNNEI. This CDR3 region has 12 residues. Trimming pared 0 bases from V and 5 bases from J, leaving 4 bases between. Drawing the rest from reference TRBV2 and TRBJ2-5, the complete variable domain is EPEVTQTPSHQVTQMGQEVILRCVPISNHLYFYWYRQILGQKVEFLVSFYNNEISEKSEIFDDQFSVERPDGSNFTLKIRSTKLEDSAMYFCASSEAQETQYFGPGTRLLVL.

The genes are TRBV7-9 and TRBJ2-7, with D maybe TRBD2 (6 bases). The CDR3 is 15 residues long. From germline, CDR1 is SEHNR and CDR2 FQNEAQ (reference sequence). V was pared by 7 bases and J by 3 bases, with 19 bases between. The chain's CDR3 is CASTGRSRRGYEQYF. For the CDR3, the DNA is TGTGCCAGCACCGGACGGTCCAGGCGGGGCTACGAGCAGTACTTC.

The rearrangement links TRBV19 to TRBJ1-1; D is ambiguous. The CDR3 sequence is 14 residues long. Trimming took off 5 bases at V and 4 bases at J, with 14 bases between the two ends. CDR1 is LNHDA and CDR2 is SQIVND in the germline V gene (reference sequence). CDR3 amino acids: CASSPSSGFTEAFF. The CDR3 bases are TGTGCCAGTAGTCCTTCTTCGGGATTCACTGAAGCTTTCTTT.

The chain combines TRBV15 with TRBJ2-4, with D possibly being TRBD2 (5 bases). Germline CDR1 and CDR2: LNHNV and YYDKDF (reference sequence). The V end was cut by 1 base, the J end by 4 bases, with 11 bases between. The CDR3 is 15 residues long. CDR3 loop: CATSRGRDLKNIQYF. CDR3 DNA sequence: TGTGCCACCAGCAGAGGCCGGGATTTAAAAAACATTCAGTACTTC.

The J gene is TRBJ2-1, the V gene TRBV28, with 8 bases fitting TRBD2. Unmatched junction bases numbered 9, after V lost 5 bases and J lost 6 bases. CDR1 and CDR2 (germline): MDHEN, SYDVKM. This CDR3 has 15 residues. CDR3 DNA: TGTGCCAGCAGTAGCTCCAGACTAGCGCTCAATGAGCAGTTCTTC. Translation gives CASSSSRLALNEQFF.

Many counts were recorded for this clone. The V and J genes are TRBV3-1 (or the pseudogene TRBV3-2) and TRBJ1-2; possibly TRBD1 for D (5 bases). The germline CDR1 and CDR2 sequences are LGHDT and YNNKEL (reference sequence). The CDR3 contains 17 residues. Between the trimmed V and J ends, which lost 2 bases and 7 bases, there was a span of 23 bases. In DNA, the CDR3 is TGTGCCAGCAGCCAACTTCTGAATTCAGGGATTGATTCTGGCTACACCTTC. It yields the protein CASSQLLNSGIDSGYTF.

The chain uses TRBV5-1 and TRBJ2-2; no clear D. The CDR3 spans 15 residues. V was cut by 0 bases and J by 3 bases, with 9 bases left in between. In germline, CDR1 is SGHRS, CDR2 YFSETQ. CDR3 in amino acids: CASSLGSGDTGELFF. CDR3 DNA: TGCGCCAGCAGCTTGGGCTCCGGAGACACCGGGGAGCTGTTTTTT.

The chain recombines TRBV5-1 with TRBJ2-1; 11 bases line up with TRBD2. Germline V gives CDR1 SGHRS, CDR2 YFSETQ. V lost 1 base, J lost 0 bases, and 3 bases stayed unmatched. The length of the CDR3 is 17 residues. For the CDR3, the DNA is TGCGCCAGCAGCTTGTCTAGCGGGGGGAGCTCCTACAATGAGCAGTTCTTC. Protein: CASSLSSGGSSYNEQFF.

The gene calls are TRBV13 and TRBJ2-1, with D tentatively TRBD2 (6 bases). Trimming left V 8 bases short and J 6 bases short, with 14 bases between. The CDR3 spans 13 residues. Germline V gene sequence: CDR1 PRHDT, CDR2 FYEKMQ (reference sequence). DNA of the CDR3: TGTGCCAGCGCGGCGGGGTTATTCAATGAGCAGTTCTTC. Translation gives CASAAGLFNEQFF.

The rearrangement joins TRBV9 to TRBJ2-7, with D unclear. CDR1 is SGDLS, CDR2 YYNGEE, per germline. Trimming removed 1 base from V and 6 bases from J, with 11 bases in between. The CDR3 spans 13 residues. CDR3 sequence reads: CASSVIPGSEQYF. The DNA for the CDR3 is TGTGCCAGCAGCGTAATCCCAGGCTCCGAGCAGTACTTC.

The J gene is TRBJ2-4, the V gene TRBV30; TRBD1 matches 8 bases. The trim removed 4 bases at V and 1 base at J, leaving 9 bases unmatched. The CDR3 length is 16 residues. The germline V gene has CDR1 GTSNPN and CDR2 SVGIG (reference sequence). This CDR3 reads CAWTGGRNAAKNIQYF. CDR3 sequence (DNA): TGTGCCTGGACAGGGGGCCGAAACGCGGCCAAAAACATTCAGTACTTC. The full variable domain, with the rest looked up from reference TRBV30 and TRBJ2-4, is SQTIHQWPATLVQPVGSPLSLECTVEGTSNPNLYWYRQAAGRGLQLLFYSVGIGQISSEVPQNLSASRPQDRQFILSSKKLLLSDSGFYLCAWTGGRNAAKNIQYFGAGTRLSVL.

The chain recombines TRBV2 with TRBJ2-1; weak D call: TRBD1 (5 bases). Per germline, CDR1 SNHLY and CDR2 FYNNEI. The CDR3 has 13 residues. Trimming left V 5 bases short and J 1 base short, with 6 bases between. The CDR3, as DNA: TGTGCCAGCAGTCGACAGTCCTACAATGAGCAGTTCTTC. This translates into CASSRQSYNEQFF. The whole variable domain, remainder taken from reference TRBV2 and TRBJ2-1, is EPEVTQTPSHQVTQMGQEVILRCVPISNHLYFYWYRQILGQKVEFLVSFYNNEISEKSEIFDDQFSVERPDGSNFTLKIRSTKLEDSAMYFCASSRQSYNEQFFGPGTRLTVL.

The gene calls are TRBV5-1 and TRBJ2-5, with 7 bases identical to TRBD2. The CDR3 covers 15 residues. V shed 2 bases and J 2 bases; nucleotides not matched to a gene: 6. Germline values: CDR1 SGHRS, CDR2 YFSETQ. CDR3 DNA: TGCGCCAGCAGCTTCCAAGCTAGCGGTCAAGAGACCCAGTACTTC. Translating it yields CASSFQASGQETQYF.